This TCR beta chain was sequenced in a study of T cells in Graves' hyperthyroidism and ophthalmopathy. In the study overall: Peripheral blood was secured at the point of initial diagnosis, before any treatment.

Authors of the study amplified TCR beta CDR3 regions from RNA transcripts. First-round RT-PCR of the TCR CDR3 relied on the HTBI primer set. Each CDR3 protein is one row after TCRdb ran MiXCR on the multiplex PCR reads. This sample has 360,000 or so distinct CDR3 sequences; about 15% occur once, and the top ten carry around 20%. Researchers barred patients who had uncontrolled infection, other autoimmune disease, pregnancy or lactation. General study results and limits: Model predictions of ophthalmopathy came a median 6.5 months before onset. Most thyroid clonotypes expanded above 0.001 were also detected in blood.

Only a few counts were recorded for this clonotype. Its antigen is unknown. Sequencing used blood. The receptor was isolated from a woman aged 55-70 years with Graves' ophthalmopathy.

The chain's CDR3 is CASSYYGSTYEQYF. The CDR3 nucleotides are TGTGCCAGCAGTTACTACGGGAGTACCTACGAGCAGTACTTC. The V call is TRBV6-2 or TRBV6-3, the J call TRBJ2-7; tentatively, D is TRBD2 (6 bases). The CDR3 covers 14 residues. CDR1 is MNHEY and CDR2 is SVGEGT in the germline V gene. V lost 1 base and J 2 bases, leaving 9 bases between the germline ends.